This T cell receptor (beta chain) was identified during a study of cytomegalovirus exposure and HLA in healthy donors. A multiplex PCR was run with 60 Vbeta primers and 13 Jbeta primers. TCRdb keeps only in-frame clones here, not all; method: immunoSEQ multiplex PCR. The sample records 120,000 to 150,000 clones, about two thirds being singletons. Germline trimming cut 6 bases from V and 4 bases from J; bases unmatched to any gene: 11. The germline V gene has CDR1 KGHSH and CDR2 LQKENI. The CDR3 totals 15 residues. The chain joins TRBV18 to TRBJ1-2; 7 bases align to TRBD1. The specimen sequenced was PBMCs. The origin of this receptor is a man in his 60s in good health and CMV-seronegative. The CDR3 spells CASSLSGGGSYGYTF. The CDR3 bases are TGTGCCAGCTCCCTCAGTGGAGGGGGCAGCTATGGCTACACCTTC.